This T cell receptor (beta chain) came from a study of blood T cells in healthy people across ages. The germline V gene has CDR1 MNHEY and CDR2 SMNVEV (reference sequence). This CDR3 comprises 18 residues. With 0 bases removed from V and 1 base from J, the gap between germline ends came to 15 bases. This clonotype showed up just a few times. Primed by a sample-barcoded 5' primer and a J-beta primer mix, a second PCR proceeded for roughly 7 to 11 cycles. TCRdb redid the calling of the 5' RACE reads with MiXCR, one entry per CDR3 protein. The sample lists some 1.1 million distinct CDR3 sequences, 35% to 45% occurring once.

The TCR was taken from a man aged 18-30 years in good health. Material: blood. The chain carries TRBV27 and TRBJ2-2, with a tentative D call TRBD2 (6 bases). The CDR3 region has the DNA TGTGCCAGCAGTTTATCTTATGGGTCTAGCGTGAACACCGGGGAGCTGTTTTTT. It specifies CASSLSYGSSVNTGELFF.